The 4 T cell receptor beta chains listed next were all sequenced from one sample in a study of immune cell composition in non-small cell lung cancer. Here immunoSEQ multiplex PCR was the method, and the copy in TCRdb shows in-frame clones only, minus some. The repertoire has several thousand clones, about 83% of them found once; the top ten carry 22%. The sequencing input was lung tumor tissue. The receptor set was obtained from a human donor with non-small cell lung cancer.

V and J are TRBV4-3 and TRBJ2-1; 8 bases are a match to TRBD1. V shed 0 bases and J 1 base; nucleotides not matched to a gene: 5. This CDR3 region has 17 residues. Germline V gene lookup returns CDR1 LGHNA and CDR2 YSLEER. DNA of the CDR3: TGCGCCAGCAGCCAAGAGCTGGACAGGGCTTCCTACAATGAGCAGTTCTTC. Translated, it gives CASSQELDRASYNEQFF.

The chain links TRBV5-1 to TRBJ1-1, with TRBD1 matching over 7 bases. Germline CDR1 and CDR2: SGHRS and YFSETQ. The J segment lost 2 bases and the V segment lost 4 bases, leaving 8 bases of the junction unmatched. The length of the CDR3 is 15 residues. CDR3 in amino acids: CASSLRTGLNTEAFF. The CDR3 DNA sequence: TGCGCCAGCAGCCTAAGGACAGGTCTTAACACTGAAGCTTTCTTT.

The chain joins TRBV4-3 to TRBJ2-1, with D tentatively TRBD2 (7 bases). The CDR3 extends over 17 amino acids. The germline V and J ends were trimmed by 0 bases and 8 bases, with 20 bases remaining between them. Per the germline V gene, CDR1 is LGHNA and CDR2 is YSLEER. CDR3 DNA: TGCGCCAGCAGCCAAGATCTTCTCGGGACGGGGGGCCATGAGCAGTTCTTC. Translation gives CASSQDLLGTGGHEQFF.

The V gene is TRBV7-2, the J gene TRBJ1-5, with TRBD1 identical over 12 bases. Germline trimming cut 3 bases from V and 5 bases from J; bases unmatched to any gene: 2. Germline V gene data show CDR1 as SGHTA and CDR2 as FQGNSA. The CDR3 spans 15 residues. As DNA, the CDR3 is TGTGCCAGCAGCTTCGGGACAGGGGGCGATCAGCCCCAGCATTTT. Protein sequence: CASSFGTGGDQPQHF. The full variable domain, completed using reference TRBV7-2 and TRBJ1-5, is GAGVSQSPSNKVTEKGKDVELRCDPISGHTALYWYRQSLGQGLEFLIYFQGNSAPDKSGLPSDRFSAERTGGSVSTLTIQRTQQEDSAVYLCASSFGTGGDQPQHFGDGTRLSIL.